Sequencing of this T cell receptor (beta chain) was carried out in a study of T cell clonotyping in hematopoietic cell transplantation (dated by TCRdb to about 2021). As for the study more broadly: A total of fewer than 150 blood samples were gathered in the study from roughly 37 consecutive transplant recipients along with their related donors. Recruitment of patients ran from 2015 to January 2017, and follow-up continued until September 2020 or until death.

For TCR beta sequencing, blood samples came from the related transplant donors. Nuclei Lysis Solution was used to extract genomic DNA from fresh or cryopreserved unfractionated peripheral blood mononuclear cells. About this clone: Its target antigen remains unknown. No qualities accompany the bases; no much larger clone lies one base away.

The immunoSEQ assay, a bias-controlled multiplex PCR with V- and J-specific primers, was used to amplify TCR beta CDR3 regions from genomic DNA. A proprietary barcode and Illumina adapter sequences were added to the CDR3 amplicons in a second PCR step. An Illumina MiSeq instrument was used for sequencing of the CDR3 libraries. The original methods were these. Export and quality control were performed with immunoSEQ Analyzer 3.0, and downstream analyses were performed with R Bioconductor and Immunarch. Only productive rearrangements in the normalized downsampled data set went into calculating the repertoire metrics. Pathologically expanded clonotypes were defined as those larger than 5 templates in the normalized cohort. The Inverse Simpson Index was used to measure repertoire diversity. To capture all clonotypes, the CMV-specificity analyses were run on the non-normalized data set. The immuneACCESS repertoire file appears here via TCRdb, limited to in-frame rearrangements. These files lack a portion of the clones; in checked studies, under half of the deficit traces to unresolved V genes, and the cause of the others is not known. Clone size and V and J calls were adopted from that table, with D and trimming inferred from the DNA. This sample is represented by about 12,000 clones; around 93% of them were singletons. The ten largest clones take up roughly 0.83% of the sample.

Relative to germline, V is 5 bases shorter and J is 3 bases shorter, with 28 bases between their ends. From its cysteine to its phenylalanine, the CDR3 spans 19 amino acids. Only CDR3 DNA is held: 57 bases, read in frame from base 1. CDR1 and CDR2, per the germline V gene, are SGHTA and FQGNSA. Summary of the overall study and its limitations: Recipient repertoires showed only a small fraction of overlap with donor repertoires, and over 95% appeared de novo at the given depth. Recipient TCR diversity fell after transplant, with pathologically expanded clonotypes rising progressively from day 30 to day 180. Broader posttransplant TCR repertoire diversity was predicted by donor and pretransplant recipient Inverse Simpson Index values. The sample size was limited and the cells went unsorted, which meant the CD4 and CD8 repertoire contributions could not be told apart.

The sequence derives from a woman in her 50s in good health. Some clones in this sample may be carry-over from other donors' samples. The rearranged segments are TRBV7-2 and TRBJ1-1; the D gene is possibly TRBD1, with 5 bases matching. Sequencing was carried out using peripheral blood mononuclear cells. The CDR3 loop reads CASSARQRPAWGGHTEAFF. The sequence in DNA is TGTGCCAGCAGCGCCAGACAGCGCCCGGCTTGGGGGGGTCACACTGAAGCTTTCTTT.